This TCR beta chain emerged from a study of CXCR3-negative and CXCR3-positive naive CD8 T cells. With UMI labels, 5' RACE was used to prepare the TRB cDNA libraries. TCRdb reprocessed the 5' RACE reads and stores each CDR3 protein as one record, lacking DNA. This table holds approximately 62,000 distinct CDR3 sequences. The germline V gene has CDR1 DFQATT and CDR2 SNEGSKA (reference sequence). The CDR3 has 15 amino acids. The source of this sequence is a human donor in good health. Some clones in this sample may be carry-over from other donors' samples. This chain connects TRBV20-1 to TRBJ2-3; TCRdb indicates TRBD1, and absent DNA this call remains unverified. Sequencing was performed on naive CXCR3- CD8+ T cells from blood. Subset specified: CD45RO-CCR7+CD27+CD95- naive CD8+ T cells lacking CXCR3 (TNR3-). CDR3 sequence: CSAPGGARHADTQYF.